This T cell receptor beta chain was sequenced for a study of T-cell memory formation after mild COVID-19. Study conclusions and caveats: Prior to infection, memory already included some responding clones, suggesting cross-reactive memory joined.

TCRdb reprocessed the 5' RACE reads via MiXCR and lists one record per CDR3 protein. The sample carries approximately 51,000 distinct CDR3 sequences, over 8.5% recorded once. Germline-derived CDR1 and CDR2 are DFQATT and SNEGSKA (reference sequence). V was shortened by 2 bases and J by 13 bases, with 18 bases between the two germline ends. The CDR3 totals 14 residues. Regarding this clonotype: What it recognizes is unknown.

This TCR came from an adult woman who had mild COVID-19 (a few samples of this study predate the infection). Cell type and time point are not known. Sequenced: PBMCs or a T cell subset sorted from them (not recorded which). V and J are TRBV20-1 and TRBJ1-6; weak D call: TRBD1 (6 bases). The CDR3 here is CSARPRQVLVPLHF. CDR3 coding DNA: TGCAGTGCTAGACCCCGACAGGTCCTCGTTCCCCTCCACTTT.